These 28 T cell receptor beta chains were all obtained from the same sample, sequenced in a study of blood T cell repertoires in COVID-19. Generated by immunoSEQ multiplex PCR, the TCRdb table keeps only in-frame clones and is missing some. The table has some 400,000 clones, approximately 87% seen once. The material sequenced was peripheral blood. The receptors here all came from a woman aged 60-75 years with COVID-19, enrolled during active disease.

The gene calls are TRBV19 and TRBJ2-1; 12 bases fit TRBD2. From germline, CDR1 is LNHDA and CDR2 SQIVND (reference sequence). Losses at the gene ends were 6 bases for V and 4 bases for J; bases not matched to a gene: 7. The CDR3 length is 16 residues. CDR3 loop: CASRTSGGPPYNEQFF. The DNA for the CDR3 is TGTGCCAGTAGGACTAGCGGGGGCCCGCCGTACAATGAGCAGTTCTTC.

The chain joins TRBV19 to TRBJ2-6; D is ambiguous. Per germline, CDR1 LNHDA and CDR2 SQIVND (reference sequence). The CDR3 has 16 amino acids. V lost 7 bases to trimming and J lost 0 bases, with 13 bases between them. The CDR3 spells CASKETHVSGANVLTF. DNA for the CDR3: TGTGCCAGTAAGGAGACGCATGTCTCTGGGGCCAACGTCCTGACTTTC.

The chain is built from TRBV2 and TRBJ2-3; 7 bases align to TRBD2. J lost 3 bases, V lost 2 bases, and 17 bases had no gene match. Germline V gene lookup returns CDR1 SNHLY and CDR2 FYNNEI. CDR3 length equals 19 residues. CDR3 DNA sequence: TGTGCCAGCAGTGAAATGGGGGGTTCGGGAGCGGGGCTAACAGATACGCAGTATTTT. This encodes CASSEMGGSGAGLTDTQYF.

The chain recombines TRBV5-1 with TRBJ2-7; 11 positions match TRBD1. Trimming at V came to 4 bases and at J to 2 bases, leaving 2 bases not matched to a gene. Germline values: CDR1 SGHRS, CDR2 YFSETQ. The length of the CDR3 is 14 residues. The CDR3 region is CASSADRGPYEQYF. In DNA form, the CDR3 reads TGCGCCAGCAGCGCGGACAGGGGGCCCTACGAGCAGTACTTC.

This chain uses TRBV4-2 with TRBJ1-1, with 7 bases aligning to TRBD1. The germline V gene encodes CDR1 LGHNA and CDR2 YNFKEQ. CDR3 length equals 18 residues. V was clipped by 0 bases and J by 4 bases; unmatched bases: 14. CDR3 coding DNA: TGTGCCAGCAGCCAAGATCGAGGGGACAGTAAAATCGGCACTGAAGCTTTCTTT. Its translation is CASSQDRGDSKIGTEAFF.

A note on this clone: Germline and junction disagree at one end, which may indicate a read error. The chain links TRBV5-6 to TRBJ1-1; D gene unclear. From germline, CDR1 is SGHDT and CDR2 YYEEEE. The CDR3 has 12 amino acids. This CDR3 reads CASSPWAGYPLF. CDR3 in DNA: TGTGCCAGCAGCCCATGGGCAGGATACCCGCTCTTT.

The chain couples TRBV28 to TRBJ1-1; TRBD1 is a possible D gene (6 bases). V was cut by 8 bases and J by 5 bases, with 12 bases left in between. Germline V gene data show CDR1 as MDHEN and CDR2 as SYDVKM. This CDR3 contains 12 residues. The CDR3 region is CASRWGRTEAFF. In DNA, the CDR3 is TGTGCCAGCCGGTGGGGGCGAACTGAAGCTTTCTTT.

This clone was recorded only once. The chain links TRBV27 to TRBJ2-1, with a weak D call TRBD1 (6 bases). Trimming pared 4 bases from V and 2 bases from J, leaving 15 bases between. Germline V CDR1 and CDR2: MNHEY, SMNVEV (reference sequence). There are 16 residues in the CDR3. The CDR3 spells CASSSTTGWPYNEQFF. Here the CDR3 DNA reads TGTGCCAGCAGTTCGACGACAGGATGGCCCTACAATGAGCAGTTCTTC.

CDR3 protein: CASSLGPAFF. In DNA form, the CDR3 reads TGTGCCAGCAGTTTAGGTCCGGCTTTCTTT. J is TRBJ1-1 and V is TRBV12-3 or TRBV12-4; D call uncertain. Trimming pared 1 base from V and 11 bases from J, leaving 5 bases between. The CDR3 is 10 amino acids.

The V call is TRBV29-1, the J call TRBJ2-7, with a possible D match to TRBD1 (6 bases). V was pared by 4 bases and J by 6 bases, with 19 bases between. Per the germline V gene, CDR1 is SQVTM and CDR2 is ANQGSEA. The CDR3 sequence is 14 residues long. CDR3 loop: CSVGRGTASIEQYF. Here the CDR3 DNA reads TGCAGCGTTGGAAGGGGGACCGCGTCCATCGAGCAGTACTTC.

The chain combines TRBV19 with TRBJ2-7; TRBD1 aligns across 9 bases. V trimming: 5 bases; J trimming: 0 bases; junction bases outside the gene matches: 5. This CDR3 has 15 amino acids. CDR1 and CDR2 from the germline V gene are LNHDA and SQIVND (reference sequence). DNA of the CDR3: TGTGCCAGTAGTCGGACAGGGGCGATCTCCTACGAGCAGTACTTC. Protein product: CASSRTGAISYEQYF. The full variable domain, with the rest looked up from reference TRBV19 and TRBJ2-7, is DGGITQSPKYLFRKEGQNVTLSCEQNLNHDAMYWYRQDPGQGLRLIYYSQIVNDFQKGDIAEGYSVSREKKESFPLTVTSAQKNPTAFYLCASSRTGAISYEQYFGPGTRLTVT.

V gene TRBV28 combines with J gene TRBJ2-7; D uncertain. There are 15 residues in the CDR3. Germline V gives CDR1 MDHEN, CDR2 SYDVKM. The V end lost 3 bases, the J end lost 0 bases, and 12 bases lay between the germline ends. The CDR3 loop is CASSFVPESSYEQYF. The CDR3 bases are TGTGCCAGCAGTTTCGTCCCGGAGAGCTCCTACGAGCAGTACTTC. Looking up the rest from reference TRBV28 and TRBJ2-7 gives the full variable domain: DVKVTQSSRYLVKRTGEKVFLECVQDMDHENMFWYRQDPGLGLRLIYFSYDVKMKEKGDIPEGYSVSREKKERFSLILESASTNQTSMYLCASSFVPESSYEQYFGPGTRLTVT.

DNA for the CDR3: TGTGCCAGCAGCTTTTCGCAGGGGGCTTATGGCTACACCTTC. Translating it yields CASSFSQGAYGYTF. V gene TRBV7-9 combines with J gene TRBJ1-2; 8 positions match TRBD1. This CDR3 has 14 amino acids. V gave up 3 bases and J gave up 5 bases; unmatched junction bases: 5. In germline, CDR1 is SEHNR, CDR2 FQNEAQ (reference sequence).

The chain joins TRBV28 to TRBJ1-5, with 9 nucleotides matching TRBD1. The CDR3 runs 15 residues. Germline values: CDR1 MDHEN, CDR2 SYDVKM. V shed 7 bases and J 3 bases; nucleotides not matched to a gene: 7. The CDR3 reads CASTSGQGNNQPQHF. The CDR3 DNA follows: TGTGCCAGCACCTCAGGACAGGGGAACAATCAGCCCCAGCATTTT. The full variable domain, completed using reference TRBV28 and TRBJ1-5, is DVKVTQSSRYLVKRTGEKVFLECVQDMDHENMFWYRQDPGLGLRLIYFSYDVKMKEKGDIPEGYSVSREKKERFSLILESASTNQTSMYLCASTSGQGNNQPQHFGDGTRLSIL.

J is TRBJ1-2 and V is TRBV18, with D perhaps TRBD1 (6 bases). Germline CDR1 KGHSH, CDR2 LQKENI. The CDR3 length is 15 residues. V was pared by 0 bases and J by 1 base, with 9 bases between. CDR3 sequence reads: CASSPPGQRNYGYTF. The DNA of the CDR3 is TGTGCCAGCTCACCACCGGGACAACGTAACTATGGCTACACCTTC.

V is TRBV6-5 and J is TRBJ2-3; D may be TRBD2 (5 bases). Germline CDR1 MNHEY, CDR2 SVGAGI. V dropped 7 bases and J dropped 3 bases, with 11 bases sitting between them. This CDR3 is 13 amino acids long. CDR3 loop: CASKGRGTDTQYF. The DNA for the CDR3 is TGTGCCAGCAAAGGGAGAGGGACAGATACGCAGTATTTT.

This clone was seen more than once but under ten times. The chain employs TRBV19 and TRBJ2-7, with 8 bases matching TRBD1. The CDR3 is 15 residues long. Germline-derived CDR1 and CDR2 are LNHDA and SQIVND (reference sequence). V was pared by 3 bases and J by 3 bases, with 7 bases of the junction left unmatched. The CDR3 bases are TGTGCCAGTAGTATCGGGCAGGGGGCAAGCTACGAGCAGTACTTC. Translating gives CASSIGQGASYEQYF.

The rearrangement links TRBV6-1 to TRBJ1-5, with a tentative D call TRBD1 (6 bases). Germline CDR1 MNHNS, CDR2 SASEGT. The CDR3 has 16 residues. V was clipped by 4 bases and J by 1 base, with 14 bases between them. Written as DNA, the CDR3 is TGTGCCAGCAGTGCGATACATCAGGGGAGCAATCAGCCCCAGCATTTT. Residues: CASSAIHQGSNQPQHF.

The rearrangement uses TRBV15 and TRBJ1-1; TRBD1 is a possible D gene (5 bases). Germline V gene lookup returns CDR1 LNHNV and CDR2 YYDKDF (reference sequence). Trimming took off 3 bases at V and 3 bases at J, with 11 bases between the two ends. The CDR3 consists of 14 residues. This CDR3 is CATSRGGYYTEAFF. The CDR3, as DNA: TGTGCCACCAGCAGGGGGGGATATTACACTGAAGCTTTCTTT.

The rearrangement links TRBV9 to TRBJ2-7, with TRBD2 as a possible D gene (6 bases). Trimming shortened V by 0 bases and J by 0 bases, and 10 bases separated the two germline ends. Germline V lookup: CDR1 SGDLS, CDR2 YYNGEE. The CDR3 sequence is 15 residues long. In DNA form, the CDR3 reads TGTGCCAGCAGCGTAGCTTCGACTAGCTCCTACGAGCAGTACTTC. Translating gives CASSVASTSSYEQYF.

The rearrangement joins TRBV7-3 to TRBJ1-1, with D hard to call. CDR3 length: 14 amino acids. The V end was cut by 1 base, the J end by 6 bases, with 12 bases between. The V gene's germline CDR1 is SGHTA and CDR2 FQGTGA. CDR3 in DNA: TGTGCCAGCAGCTTAATGGGAGAGGGTTCTGAAGCTTTCTTT. Its protein is CASSLMGEGSEAFF.

This chain joins TRBV5-1 and TRBJ2-7, with 8 nucleotides matching TRBD2. The germline V gene encodes CDR1 SGHRS and CDR2 YFSETQ. This CDR3 comprises 16 residues. The ends lost 4 bases at V and 2 bases at J; junction bases unmatched: 11. The CDR3 sequence is CASSQTLAGTTYEQYF. DNA of the CDR3: TGCGCCAGCAGCCAGACGTTAGCGGGGACGACCTACGAGCAGTACTTC.

The V gene is TRBV29-1, the J gene TRBJ1-1, with 8 bases lining up with TRBD1. The CDR3 spans 14 residues. V shed 5 bases and J 1 base; nucleotides not matched to a gene: 6. Germline values: CDR1 SQVTM, CDR2 ANQGSEA. CDR3 sequence: CSVLGQGGNTEAFF. CDR3 in DNA: TGCAGCGTTCTAGGACAGGGAGGGAACACTGAAGCTTTCTTT.

This chain connects TRBV12-3 or TRBV12-4 to TRBJ2-7, with D perhaps matching TRBD1 (6 bases). The length of the CDR3 is 12 residues. V was clipped by 6 bases and J by 4 bases, with 10 bases between them. The CDR3 DNA reads as TGTGCCAGCAGAAGGGACAATTACGAGCAGTACTTC. It encodes CASRRDNYEQYF.

This clone was observed a single time. The gene calls are TRBV2 and TRBJ2-7; weak D call: TRBD1 (5 bases). Germline loops: CDR1 SNHLY, CDR2 FYNNEI. V lost 1 base and J 2 bases, leaving 12 bases between the germline ends. The CDR3 loop spans 15 amino acids. CDR3 DNA: TGTGCCAGCAGTGAAGTCGCCGCAGGGACCTACGAGCAGTACTTC. Protein: CASSEVAAGTYEQYF.

The chain carries TRBV5-6 and TRBJ2-1, with 12 positions matching TRBD2. Germline assignment: CDR1 SGHDT and CDR2 YYEEEE. The CDR3 length is 16 residues. V lost 4 bases to trimming and J lost 3 bases; unmatched junction nucleotides: 5. CDR3 sequence: CASSLLLAGGYNEQFF. CDR3 nucleotide sequence: TGTGCCAGCAGCCTGTTACTAGCGGGGGGCTACAATGAGCAGTTCTTC. Together with reference TRBV5-6 and TRBJ2-1, the CDR3 gives the full variable domain: DAGVTQSPTHLIKTRGQQVTLRCSPKSGHDTVSWYQQALGQGPQFIFQYYEEEERQRGNFPDRFSGHQFPNYSSELNVNALLLGDSALYLCASSLLLAGGYNEQFFGPGTRLTVL.

This sequence joins TRBV19 and TRBJ1-3; D is ambiguous. The CDR3 sequence is 16 residues long. The V gene lost 1 base and the J gene lost 0 bases, with 10 bases spanning the gap. From germline, CDR1 is LNHDA and CDR2 SQIVND (reference sequence). CDR3 nucleotide sequence: TGTGCCAGTAGTATAGCGCATTACTACTCTGGAAACACCATATATTTT. Encoded protein: CASSIAHYYSGNTIYF.

The chain employs TRBV24-1 and TRBJ2-2; 9 nucleotides line up with TRBD1. The CDR3 has 14 amino acids. The germline gives CDR1 KGHDR, CDR2 SFDVKD. With 10 bases clipped from V and 0 bases from J, the junction kept 2 bases outside the gene matches. The CDR3 sequence is CATRQGANTGELFF. The DNA of the CDR3 is TGTGCCACGCGACAGGGGGCGAACACCGGGGAGCTGTTTTTT.